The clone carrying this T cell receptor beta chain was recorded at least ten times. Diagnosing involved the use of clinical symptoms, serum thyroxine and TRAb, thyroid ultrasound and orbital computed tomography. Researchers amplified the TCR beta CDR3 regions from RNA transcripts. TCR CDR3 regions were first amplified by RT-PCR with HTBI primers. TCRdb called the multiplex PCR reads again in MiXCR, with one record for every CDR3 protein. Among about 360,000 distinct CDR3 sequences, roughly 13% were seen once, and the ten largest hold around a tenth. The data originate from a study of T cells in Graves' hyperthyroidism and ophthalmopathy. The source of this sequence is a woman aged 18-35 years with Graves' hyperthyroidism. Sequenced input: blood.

DNA for the CDR3: TGTGCCAGCAGCCAGCTGCCCACCTGGGCCGGGGAGCTGTTTTTT. Amino acids: CASSQLPTWAGELFF. The chain couples TRBV7-9 to TRBJ2-2; D unclear. Between the trimmed V and J ends, which lost 5 bases and 6 bases, there was a span of 16 bases. Germline lookup yields CDR1 SEHNR and CDR2 FQNEAQ (reference sequence). CDR3 length: 15 amino acids.